This T cell receptor beta chain is drawn from a study of blood T cells in healthy people across ages. Donor samples were obtained from healthy Caucasian individuals from Russia, aged about 6 to 100. No fewer than 6 micrograms of total RNA were isolated from every sample. On this clonotype: Its specificity is unknown.

Study observations and caveats: There was a strong correlation between TCR beta diversity and naive T cell percentage. A greater number of naive CD4+ cells and higher diversity distinguished long-lived donors from aged donors.

The second PCR ran about 6 to 12 cycles with a sample-barcoded 5' primer and J-beta primers. TCRdb itself ran the 5' RACE reads through MiXCR, one entry per CDR3 protein. The top ten clones hold more than 6% of a sample with about 1.4 million distinct CDR3 sequences, approximately 59% of them seen once. Germline V gene data show CDR1 as DFQATT and CDR2 as SNEGSKA (reference sequence). The CDR3 has 11 amino acids. Source material: blood. The rearrangement uses TRBV20-1 and TRBJ2-1; D is possibly TRBD1 or TRBD2 (5 bases each). This receptor was obtained from a man aged 18 to 29 in good health. CDR3 DNA: TGCAGCGGGACGTACTACAATGAGCAGTTCTTC. Its protein is CSGTYYNEQFF.